Following are 5 T cell receptor beta chains from one sample sequenced in a study of early T cells in non-severe SARS-CoV-2 infection. TCRdb itself ran the 5' RACE reads through MiXCR, one entry per CDR3 protein. The sample consists of 40,000 to 50,000 distinct CDR3 sequences, 6% to 7.5% of them appearing once. Source material: whole blood. These TCRs come from an adult who was a healthcare worker with PCR-confirmed SARS-CoV-2 infection or an uninfected control (not recorded which).

This clonotype showed up many times. The J gene is TRBJ2-7, the V gene TRBV4-1; 7 bases are shared with TRBD2. This CDR3 comprises 15 residues. The J segment lost 7 bases and the V segment lost 0 bases, leaving 9 bases of the junction unmatched. Germline-derived CDR1 and CDR2 are MGHRA and YSYEKL. The CDR3 DNA reads as TGCGCCAGCAGCCAAGATAACGGGGGGACGGGGGAGCAGTACTTC. Its protein is CASSQDNGGTGEQYF.

Many counts were recorded for this clonotype. J is TRBJ2-5 and V is TRBV25-1, with 9 bases that match TRBD1. The CDR3 is made up of 15 amino acids. Germline V gene lookup returns CDR1 MGHDK and CDR2 SYGVNS. The V segment lost 8 bases and the J segment 2 bases; nucleotides outside the gene matches: 9. CDR3 protein: CASEPTGQGQETQYF. The CDR3 DNA reads as TGTGCCAGCGAGCCCACGGGACAGGGACAAGAGACCCAGTACTTC. The entire variable domain, with the rest obtained from reference TRBV25-1 and TRBJ2-5, is as follows: EADIYQTPRYLVIGTGKKITLECSQTMGHDKMYWYQQDPGMELHLIHYSYGVNSTEKGDLSSESTVSRIRTEHFPLTLESARPSHTSQYLCASEPTGQGQETQYFGPGTRLLVL.

The sample holds many counts of this clonotype. The gene calls are TRBV5-1 and TRBJ2-7; D remains ambiguous. Germline assignment: CDR1 SGHRS and CDR2 YFSETQ. Trimming pared 3 bases from V and 7 bases from J, leaving 5 bases between. CDR3 size: 10 residues. CDR3 amino acids: CASSSSEQYF. In DNA form, the CDR3 reads TGCGCCAGCAGCTCCTCGGAGCAGTACTTC.

This clonotype was seen repeatedly, ten times or more. This rearrangement joins TRBV4-1 to TRBJ2-2; 8 bases match TRBD2. The ends lost 5 bases at V and 4 bases at J; junction bases unmatched: 6. CDR1 and CDR2 from the germline V gene are MGHRA and YSYEKL. The CDR3 is 15 residues long. CDR3 bases: TGCGCCAGCAGCTTTAGCGGGGCACCCACCGGGGAGCTGTTTTTT. Translation gives CASSFSGAPTGELFF.

This clonotype was detected only a few times. Since a much larger clone is just one base distant, this may be a read error. The V call is TRBV2, the J call TRBJ1-5, with unresolved D. Trimming took off 8 bases at V and 3 bases at J, with 8 bases between the two ends. The germline V gene encodes CDR1 SNHLY and CDR2 FYNNEI. The CDR3 spans 12 residues. The CDR3 region has the DNA TGTGCCAGCGGTCCGGTCAATCAGCCCCAGCATTTT. Protein: CASGPVNQPQHF.